This TCR beta chain derives from a study of blood T cell repertoires in COVID-19. Germline V gives CDR1 DFQATT, CDR2 SNEGSKA (reference sequence). The CDR3 extends over 11 amino acids. V lost 3 bases and J 2 bases, leaving 4 bases between the germline ends. For this clone: Other DNA sequences of this sample code for an identical CDR3.

The assay was immunoSEQ multiplex PCR, and TCRdb's table has in-frame clones only and misses some. The sample consists of 250,000 to 400,000 clones, approximately 87% of them appearing once. J is TRBJ2-5 and V is TRBV20-1; D ambiguous. Material for sequencing was PBMCs or T cells enriched from blood (not recorded which). The receptor was isolated from a young woman who had recovered from COVID-19. CDR3 amino acids: CSASLQETQYF. CDR3 coding DNA: TGCAGTGCTAGTCTACAAGAGACCCAGTACTTC.